The sequence of this TCR beta chain was determined in a study of blood T cells in healthy people across ages (dated by TCRdb to 2015 to 2017). In terms of the full investigation: Template switching captured roughly one uniquely barcoded TCR beta cDNA molecule per two T cells in model experiments. Age-related changes in TCR beta repertoire diversity were measured in the study by deep sequencing normalized with unique cDNA molecular identifiers. The donors were divided into four age groups: young (average roughly 15 years), middle-aged (around 41), aged (about 62) and long-lived (82). Donors of different ages were randomly distributed across sequencing lanes to avoid experimental bias. Two additional independent replicas of 1 million unique cDNA reads from the same blood draw were analyzed for two donors (one aged 18 to 30 and one aged 80 or older). General study outcomes and caveats: There was a strong correlation between observed TCR beta diversity and the percentage of naive T cells measured by flow cytometry. Because donor CMV infection status was unknown, age-related changes in expanded clonotypes were potentially confounded. Because profiling used bulk unsorted PBMCs, naive and antigen-experienced compartments could not be compared conclusively. Estimates of total diversity based on one million sequenced T cells were considered lower bounds and underestimates. Observed TCR beta diversity per million T cells fell roughly linearly with age, and a significant reduction was already apparent by age roughly 40. Compared with the aged group, more naive CD4+ T cells, fewer expanded clones and increased TCR diversity were shown by the long-lived group, suggesting age selection.

The 40 or so donors, aged about 6 to 100 years, were systemically healthy Caucasian individuals from Russia. Each donor gave 8 to 10 milliliters of peripheral blood, drawn into EDTA-treated Vacutainer tubes. Ficoll-Paque density-gradient centrifugation was used to isolate PBMCs, with at least 6.5 million per sample. Total RNA was extracted from PBMCs with Trizol reagent, with at least 6 micrograms obtained per sample. For every donor, flow cytometry on a PBMC aliquot measured the percentage of naive CD45RAhigh/CD27high T cells. The CDR3 has 14 amino acids, counting the end cysteine and phenylalanine. Only the CDR3 DNA is retained, 42 bases long and in frame from the first base. Cut back by 6 bases and 2 bases, the V and J ends lie 14 bases apart. The method behind the library was 5' RACE. Data came from an Illumina HiSeq 2500. The second PCR ran for about 6 to 12 cycles and used a J-beta primer mix along with a sample-barcoded 5' primer. Each TCR beta cDNA molecule received a unique molecular identifier from a template-switch 5' adaptor carrying 12 random nucleotides. Each sample yielded at least 2.5 million CDR3-containing paired-end reads. First-strand cDNA synthesis was performed from all RNA using the Mint cDNA synthesis kit, with priming by a TRBC-specific oligonucleotide. Following uracil-DNA glycosylase treatment, a first 18-cycle PCR with universal primers M1SS and BC2_uni_R was performed on all cDNA. The study's processing was this. Each sample was normalized by randomly selecting 1 million high-quality reads, each carrying a distinct molecular identifier. Reads with shared molecular identifiers were discarded instead of being binned into consensus sequences. MiTCR, set to a Q25 quality threshold and the strictest error-elimination algorithm, was used for CDR3 identification, clonotype clustering and error correction. Lower-bound total TCR beta diversity was estimated with a nonparametric unseen species model using Euler transformation. TCRdb ran its own pipeline on the public reads, namely fastp trimming at Q25 and MiXCR clone calling, and kept in-frame beta chains. Identical CDR3 protein sequences are pooled into one entry, listed with their most common genes and DNA. TCRdb assigned the V and J calls; the authors' analysis was not used. This sample comprises some 1.5 million distinct CDR3 sequences, 28% of them detected only once. The ten largest clones take up 7.7% of the sample.

This clonotype was seen many times. No cognate antigen has been identified for it. One base away there is no much larger clone; base qualities are not given. This TCR was sampled from a woman in her twenties or thirties in good health. The chain couples TRBV12-3 or TRBV12-4 to TRBJ2-7, with the D assignment possibly TRBD1 or TRBD2, given 6 matching bases for each. The sequenced sample consisted of blood. The DNA sequence is given as TGTGCCAGCAGGCGCGGGGCAGGGGCCTACGAGCAGTACTTC. This is translated as CASRRGAGAYEQYF.